These T cell receptor beta chains were read from a single sample in a study of blood T cell repertoires in COVID-19. Assay used: immunoSEQ multiplex PCR; TCRdb lists only in-frame clones, some missing. The repertoire holds tens of thousands of clones, approximately 91% seen once, with 3% to 3.5% in the top ten. The sequenced sample was peripheral blood. Source of these receptors: a man aged 50-60 years with active COVID-19. CDR3s include the opening cysteine and the closing phenylalanine or tryptophan. D genes are given only for firm matches. Size is omitted from some rows. Given values are once, few, many or a class for expanded clones.

j_call,d_call,v_call,clone_size,cdr3_aa,cdr3_nt
TRBJ1-2,.,TRBV7-2,.,CASSLALAVRKSGYTF,TGTGCCAGCAGCTTAGCGCTTGCAGTGAGGAAGTCAGGCTACACCTTC
TRBJ2-5,.,TRBV12-3/TRBV12-4,.,CASRVGETQYF,TGTGCCAGCAGGGTCGGGGAGACCCAGTACTTC
TRBJ1-1,.,TRBV6-1,.,CASSEEGGGNTEAFF,TGTGCCAGCAGTGAGGAAGGCGGGGGGAACACTGAAGCTTTCTTT
TRBJ2-5,TRBD2,TRBV9,.,CASSPLAGGARETQYF,TGTGCCAGCAGCCCCCTAGCGGGAGGGGCGCGGGAGACCCAGTACTTC
TRBJ2-7,TRBD1,TRBV9,.,CASSVDGTGKSYEQYF,TGTGCCAGCAGCGTAGACGGGACAGGGAAATCCTACGAGCAGTACTTC
TRBJ2-3,TRBD2,TRBV4-3,.,CASSPGTSGAPDTQYF,TGCGCCAGCAGCCCCGGGACTAGCGGGGCCCCAGATACGCAGTATTTT
TRBJ1-6,.,TRBV15,.,CATSWGPNSPLHF,TGTGCCACCAGCTGGGGCCCTAATTCACCCCTCCACTTT
TRBJ2-1,TRBD1,TRBV5-8,once,CASTRDRGRYEQFF,TGTGCCAGCACCAGGGACAGGGGGCGGTATGAGCAGTTCTTC
TRBJ1-5,.,TRBV11-2,.,CASSRDGVQPQHF,TGTGCCAGCAGCCGTGACGGGGTTCAGCCCCAGCATTTT
TRBJ2-5,TRBD1,TRBV19,.,CASSSLGQAQETQYF,TGTGCCAGTAGTAGTCTCGGACAGGCCCAAGAGACCCAGTACTTC
TRBJ2-2,.,TRBV10-1,.,CASSESWHTGELFF,TGCGCCAGCAGTGAGAGTTGGCACACCGGGGAGCTGTTTTTT
TRBJ1-1,.,TRBV27,.,CASSWSTGLTEAFF,TGTGCCAGCAGTTGGTCTACAGGGTTGACTGAAGCTTTCTTT
TRBJ1-2,.,TRBV19,.,CASRRGLVEGYTF,TGTGCCAGTAGAAGGGGCTTGGTGGAGGGCTACACCTTC
TRBJ2-1,.,TRBV21-1,.,CASSGTVAGGPYNEQFF,TGTGCCAGCAGCGGGACAGTAGCGGGAGGGCCTTACAATGAGCAGTTCTTC
TRBJ2-1,.,TRBV7-3,.,CASSSRVMDEQFF,TGTGCCAGCAGCTCCAGGGTGATGGATGAGCAGTTCTTC
TRBJ1-5,TRBD1,TRBV29-1,.,CSVVDRLNQPQHF,TGCAGCGTTGTGGACAGGCTTAACCAGCCCCAGCATTTT
TRBJ2-1,TRBD2,TRBV6-4,few,CASSEASGSGHEQFF,TGTGCCAGCAGTGAAGCTAGCGGGAGCGGGCATGAGCAGTTCTTC
TRBJ2-1,.,TRBV9,.,CASSSMSGPNNEQFF,TGTGCCAGCAGCAGTATGAGCGGACCCAACAATGAGCAGTTCTTC
TRBJ1-2,.,TRBV6-5,.,CASSYSTGKGYTF,TGTGCCAGCAGTTACTCGACGGGTAAAGGCTACACCTTC
TRBJ1-1,.,TRBV19,.,CASSTSPAPGTEAFF,TGTGCCAGTAGTACCTCCCCAGCCCCGGGGACTGAAGCTTTCTTT
TRBJ1-4,.,TRBV11-3,.,CASSWSAQSEKLFF,TGTGCCAGCAGCTGGAGCGCCCAGAGTGAAAAACTGTTTTTT
TRBJ1-2,TRBD1,TRBV29-1,.,CSVSGTGNGCTF,TGCAGCGTTTCTGGGACAGGGAACGGCTGCACCTTC
TRBJ1-3,TRBD1,TRBV19,.,CASSWTFTGGQGNTIYF,TGTGCCAGTAGTTGGACTTTCACAGGGGGCCAGGGAAACACCATATATTTT
TRBJ2-1,.,TRBV7-9,once,CASSLGQNEQFF,TGTGCCAGCAGCTTAGGGCAGAATGAGCAGTTCTTC
TRBJ2-3,TRBD2,TRBV30,.,CAWNTPGLAGGVAFTDTQYF,TGTGCCTGGAACACTCCGGGACTAGCGGGAGGGGTAGCGTTCACAGATACGCAGTATTTT
TRBJ1-1,TRBD1,TRBV5-4,.,CASSWGPGQGNTEAFF,TGTGCCAGCAGCTGGGGACCGGGACAGGGAAACACTGAAGCTTTCTTT
TRBJ1-5,.,TRBV30,.,CAWSVPGTYSNQPQHF,TGTGCCTGGAGTGTTCCAGGAACCTATAGCAATCAGCCCCAGCATTTT
TRBJ2-1,TRBD1,TRBV5-5,once,CASSFIWTGYNEQFF,TGTGCCAGCAGCTTCATCTGGACAGGCTACAATGAGCAGTTCTTC
TRBJ1-5,TRBD1,TRBV15,.,CATTQGANQPQHF,TGTGCCACCACTCAGGGGGCTAATCAGCCCCAGCATTTT
TRBJ1-6,.,TRBV5-1,few,CASSLGGNSPLHF,TGCGCCAGCAGCTTGGGAGGGAATTCACCCCTCCACTTT
TRBJ2-1,TRBD2,TRBV12-5,few,CASGLAGVEEQFF,TGTGCTAGTGGCCTAGCGGGAGTAGAAGAGCAGTTCTTC
TRBJ2-5,TRBD2,TRBV5-1,once,CASSRNPGTSVEGETQYF,TGCGCCAGCAGCCGAAACCCCGGGACTAGCGTCGAAGGAGAGACCCAGTACTTC
TRBJ1-1,.,TRBV11-2,.,CASSPLTGGTEAFF,TGTGCCAGCAGCCCTCTGACGGGTGGAACTGAAGCTTTCTTT
TRBJ1-2,.,TRBV7-9,.,CASSHGTSGVVGYTF,TGTGCCAGCAGCCACGGGACATCTGGGGTAGTGGGCTACACCTTC
TRBJ2-5,.,TRBV24-1,.,CATSDGMRETQYF,TGTGCCACCAGTGACGGCATGAGGGAGACCCAGTACTTC
TRBJ2-1,TRBD2,TRBV29-1,.,CSVSPGGSSYNEQFF,TGCAGCGTGTCGCCTGGCGGGAGCTCCTACAATGAGCAGTTCTTC
TRBJ2-3,TRBD2,TRBV13,once,CASSFAGGSTQYF,TGTGCCAGCAGTTTCGCGGGGGGCAGTACGCAGTATTTT
TRBJ1-1,.,TRBV18,.,CASSPAGARGGTEAFF,TGTGCCAGCTCGCCGGCGGGGGCCCGGGGGGGGACTGAAGCTTTCTTT
TRBJ1-4,.,TRBV5-6,.,CASSLLTGGNEKLFF,TGTGCCAGCAGCTTGTTGACCGGAGGTAATGAAAAACTGTTTTTT
TRBJ2-2,.,TRBV6-4,.,CASRKIETGELFF,TGTGCCAGCAGGAAGATAGAGACCGGGGAGCTGTTTTTT
TRBJ1-1,.,TRBV3-1/TRBV3-2,.,CASSLSRGRGTEAFF,TGTGCCAGCAGCCTCAGCAGGGGAAGGGGGACTGAAGCTTTCTTT
TRBJ1-2,TRBD1,TRBV6-1,.,CASSEGFWDSNYGYTF,TGTGCCAGCAGTGAAGGGTTTTGGGACAGTAACTATGGCTACACCTTC